This T cell receptor (beta chain) came from a study of T cell responses to AZD1222 COVID-19 vaccine. The study, taken as a whole, reports: The reported proportion of spike-specific TCRs targeting unmutated variant regions was nearly half. Spike-specific TCR breadth and depth both grew after two AZD1222 doses.

Libraries were prepared by immunoSEQ multiplex PCR; TCRdb keeps only in-frame clonotypes and omits some of them. The table has 100,000 to 150,000 clones, over 75% seen once; the top ten hold 20% to 25%. Note on this clone: Antigen specificity is unknown.

Trimming shortened V by 2 bases and J by 1 base, and 7 bases separated the two germline ends. The length of the CDR3 is 14 residues. Germline lookup yields CDR1 LNHDA and CDR2 SQIVND (reference sequence). The sequencing used peripheral blood, collected on day 0 of AZD1222 vaccination. The sequence derives from an adult in good health. The chain couples TRBV19 to TRBJ2-3; D ambiguous. Here the CDR3 reads CASSIIVGTDTQYF. The CDR3 DNA follows: TGTGCCAGTAGTATAATTGTCGGCACAGATACGCAGTATTTT.